This T cell receptor (beta chain) came from a study of cytomegalovirus exposure and HLA in healthy donors (dated 2017 in TCRdb). In the study overall: An earlier analysis of approximately 640 of the donors reported about 250 Gb of sequence data and 120 million or so unique TCR beta sequences from some 180 million T cells. An early release that covered roughly 600 HLA-typed donors contained approximately 300 gigabases of sequencing data and tens of millions of unique TCR sequences. Of the roughly 400 genotyped donors, less than 85% were placed in the genetic ancestry cluster associated with self-reported Caucasian donors. The study aimed to test whether signatures of past pathogen exposure could be identified by cataloging public T cell receptors. Using immunosequencing, the study profiled T cell repertoires from around 680 subjects and related those repertoires to cytomegalovirus serostatus. In addition to the first cohort of several hundred subjects, a separate validation cohort of 120 different subjects was used. To predict cytomegalovirus infection status, the study combined high-throughput TCR immunosequencing, statistical association of individual TCRs with disease status, and machine learning. A later analysis re-examined previously published TCR beta repertoires from several hundred donors and added high-resolution HLA genotyping to investigate patterns of TCR occurrence. Rather than using new phenotypic data, the later analysis identified candidate immune exposures from TCR beta sequences and from how often those sequences occurred across donors. An earlier analysis of some 500 of the donors applied high-throughput TCR beta sequencing to assess whether each TCR beta V gene segment acted as functional or pseudogenic. Alongside the repertoire data, information on donor age, sex, ethnicity and CMV serostatus was compiled. Genome-wide SNP genotypes for about 65% of the roughly 700 donors were used in a later genetic analysis, which treated that subset as a discovery cohort. All discovery cohort repertoires had been generated on a single sequencing platform. Class I and class II HLA loci were covered by the typing at four-digit resolution. The number of typed donors differed by locus: about 620-640 for A, B, C, DRB1 and DQB1; some 500 for DQA1; fewer than 610 for DPA1; and roughly 450 for DPB1. Because of strong linkage in the cohort, roughly 5 DR-DQ haplotypes were treated as single units for association and clustering. On average, around 200,000 unique TCR beta nucleotide sequences were sequenced per donor among about 400 genotyped donors of the cohort, with approximately 18% of those sequences being non-productive. Here is what the overall study found, with its caveats: In the study, 150 to 200 TCR beta chains were listed as associated with cytomegalovirus. Assigning TCR associations to individual alleles was difficult when HLA alleles, especially DR and DQ, strongly co-occurred. Roughly uniform sequencing depth across donors was assumed in presence/absence analyses, although this assumption may not hold. Some IMGT-functional V segments, including TRBV6-2 and TRBV6-3, could not be distinguished by the 87-base-pair reads and were therefore excluded. The authors suggested that the approach could potentially be extended to other disease states and immunological phenotypes. A further reported finding was that TCR beta sequences accurately predicted the HLA-A and HLA-B alleles for most subjects in the first cohort. In vitro tests confirmed that a few of the cytomegalovirus-associated TCR beta chains recognize cytomegalovirus antigens. In this cohort, only TCR beta chains were sequenced, and detectable features were limited by the absence of alpha or paired-chain data. The classifier was reported to diagnose cytomegalovirus status with high specificity and sensitivity in both the original and validation cohorts. Because HLA typing was unavailable for some donors at each locus, only the typed subset was used in association tests. According to a later analysis, most CMV-associated TCR beta chains appeared to be HLA-restricted, and the HLA associations seemed to be driven largely by CMV exposure. Most TCR sequences were seen in very few donors, while some public TCRs were found in many individuals. In an earlier analysis of roughly 500 of the donors, most TCR beta V segments appeared in productive rearrangements about 90% or about 30% of the time, broadly matching IMGT annotations. A later genetic analysis reported fewer N-insertions in productive TCRs among donors in an Asian-associated ancestry cluster than the roughly 620-donor mean. A later analysis found that HLA-associated TCR beta chains were more clonally expanded and had lower generation probabilities than equally common non-associated chains. Several of the top co-occurrence clusters appeared to be linked to parvovirus B19, influenza, CMV and Epstein-Barr virus, according to a later analysis. A later genetic analysis associated a missense DCLRE1C variant with V-gene and J-gene trimming of TCR beta chains, and an independent cohort replicated the association. A group of highly shared sequence variants was considered likely to be a technical artifact of the sequencing pipeline. CMV serostatus was the only immune exposure information available for the cohort. According to a later analysis, TCR association rates differed among HLA loci, with DRB1 alleles showing the most associated TCRs and HLA-C alleles showing the fewest. The earlier analysis of nearly 600 of the donors excluded seventeen rarely observed V segments, including chromosome 9 orphons, because counts were too low. Linkage disequilibrium might explain the correlated functional status among segregating V segments, but an unknown experimental factor could not be ruled out. A later analysis associated 15,000 to 20,000 TCR beta sequences with specific HLA alleles at a false discovery rate of 0.05.

The cohort comprised some 730 healthy bone marrow donors. Cohort members were all nominally healthy when sampled, although unrecorded immune exposures were likely present. The donor tested CMV seronegative and was one of the 352 seronegative cohort members. A peripheral blood sample was provided by each donor, and peripheral blood mononuclear cells were used for TCR beta sequencing. Genomic DNA extraction from the blood cell samples was performed with the Qiagen DNeasy Blood Extraction Kit. Comments on this clone: The clone's antigen remains unknown. No much larger clonotype is one base removed from it; base qualities were not supplied.

Libraries were made using the immunoSEQ multiplex PCR assay. For the multiplex PCR, a mixture combining 60 forward primers for TCR Vbeta segments and 13 reverse primers for TCR Jbeta segments was used. A multiplex PCR assay on genomic DNA amplified the CDR3 region of rearranged TCR beta genes. The amplified TCR beta libraries were sequenced on the Illumina HiSeq System as 87-base-pair reads. As for how the authors treated the data: A later analysis counted 65 million to 90 million unique TCR beta chains across the 690 or so repertoires, and 9.5 million to 11 million of these chains were shared by at least two donors. To remove PCR and sequencing errors, raw reads were error-corrected and collapsed into unique sequences using a nearest-neighbor algorithm that merged closely related sequences. To assign V, D and J gene segments, CDR3 sequences were aligned to IMGT reference sequences. For a sequence to be retained, a match of at least six nucleotides to both a V gene segment and a J gene segment was required. Rearrangements were classified as productive when the CDR3 lacked stop codons and remained in frame with V and J, and all other rearrangements were classified as non-productive. CDR3 was defined by IMGT convention, running from the second conserved V-encoded cysteine to the conserved J-encoded phenylalanine. In an earlier analysis of roughly 580 of the donors, sequences lacking an unambiguous match to a single V gene segment were excluded. In an earlier analysis of almost 600 of the donors, a V segment was called functional when productive rearrangements were above 56.7%, and segregating when the standard deviation between donors exceeded 5%. A statistical classification framework was built to diagnose cytomegalovirus status from the catalog of TCR beta chain sequences. V and J gene assignment, in a later analysis, came from comparing TCR nucleotide sequences with IMGT/GENE-DB human TR gene sequences. Using the TCRdist pipeline, a later analysis assigned CDR3 sequences along with most-parsimonious VDJ recombination scenarios. In a later analysis, each TCR beta chain was defined by its CDR3 amino acid sequence together with its V-gene family, and reads lacking a unique V-gene family were excluded. As a way to deal with suspected cross-contamination and a sequencing artifact, a later analysis dropped nearly 600 nucleotide sequences that were highly shared and had low generation probability. For each public chain, a later analysis derived a clonal expansion index from normalized ranks of inferred template counts within each repertoire. Generation probabilities in a later analysis came from a VDJ recombination model fitted to out-of-frame rearrangements, and those results were checked against IGoR. A later analysis scored TCR-TCR, TCR-HLA and TCR-CMV co-occurrence with hypergeometric tests, applying a repertoire-size bias correction to TCR pairs. A later analysis estimated false discovery rates by permuting HLA or CMV assignments 20 times. A later analysis grouped co-occurring TCRs with DBSCAN, adding TCRdist sequence similarity when clustering within HLA-allele-positive subsets. For co-occurrence clustering, repertoires with fewer than 30,000 or more than 120,000 public chains were excluded, along with five or six repertoires with anomalous nucleotide sharing. TCRdb provides this immuneACCESS table in a form limited to in-frame rearrangements. Some clones are lacking; in checked studies, under half of them reflect an unresolved V gene, and why the rest are absent is not known. That table gives V, J and clone size, and the DNA gave D and trimming. In all, the sample holds roughly 150,000 clones, and almost 80% of those were seen once. The top ten hold more than 1.4% of the sample.

The germline V gene encodes CDR1 SGHVS and CDR2 FQNEAQ. From its cysteine to its phenylalanine, the CDR3 spans 15 amino acids. This entry keeps only the CDR3 DNA: 45 bases, framed from base 1. V loses 7 bases of germline sequence and J loses 1 base, and the interval between the two ends is 16 bases. The V and J segments used are TRBV7-8 and TRBJ1-2; TRBD1 is a weak D gene call, 5 bases matching. The specimen sequenced was PBMCs. The sequence came from a male donor in good health and CMV-seronegative. CDR3 reads: CASNQFGGNNYGYTF. The bases are TGTGCCAGCAACCAATTTGGGGGGAATAACTATGGCTACACCTTC.